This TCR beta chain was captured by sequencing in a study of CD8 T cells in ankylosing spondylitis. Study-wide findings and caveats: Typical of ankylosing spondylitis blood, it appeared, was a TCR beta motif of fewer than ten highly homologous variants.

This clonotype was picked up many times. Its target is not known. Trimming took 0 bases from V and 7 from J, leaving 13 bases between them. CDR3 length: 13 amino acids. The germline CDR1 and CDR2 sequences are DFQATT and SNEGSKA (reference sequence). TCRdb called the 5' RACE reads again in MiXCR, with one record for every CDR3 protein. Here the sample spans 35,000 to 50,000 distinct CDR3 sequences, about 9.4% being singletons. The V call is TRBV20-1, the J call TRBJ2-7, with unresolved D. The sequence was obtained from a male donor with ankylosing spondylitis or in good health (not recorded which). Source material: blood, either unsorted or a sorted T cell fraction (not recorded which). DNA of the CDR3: TGCAGTGCTAGAGAGACCGCAACTTGGGAGCAGTACTTC. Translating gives CSARETATWEQYF.